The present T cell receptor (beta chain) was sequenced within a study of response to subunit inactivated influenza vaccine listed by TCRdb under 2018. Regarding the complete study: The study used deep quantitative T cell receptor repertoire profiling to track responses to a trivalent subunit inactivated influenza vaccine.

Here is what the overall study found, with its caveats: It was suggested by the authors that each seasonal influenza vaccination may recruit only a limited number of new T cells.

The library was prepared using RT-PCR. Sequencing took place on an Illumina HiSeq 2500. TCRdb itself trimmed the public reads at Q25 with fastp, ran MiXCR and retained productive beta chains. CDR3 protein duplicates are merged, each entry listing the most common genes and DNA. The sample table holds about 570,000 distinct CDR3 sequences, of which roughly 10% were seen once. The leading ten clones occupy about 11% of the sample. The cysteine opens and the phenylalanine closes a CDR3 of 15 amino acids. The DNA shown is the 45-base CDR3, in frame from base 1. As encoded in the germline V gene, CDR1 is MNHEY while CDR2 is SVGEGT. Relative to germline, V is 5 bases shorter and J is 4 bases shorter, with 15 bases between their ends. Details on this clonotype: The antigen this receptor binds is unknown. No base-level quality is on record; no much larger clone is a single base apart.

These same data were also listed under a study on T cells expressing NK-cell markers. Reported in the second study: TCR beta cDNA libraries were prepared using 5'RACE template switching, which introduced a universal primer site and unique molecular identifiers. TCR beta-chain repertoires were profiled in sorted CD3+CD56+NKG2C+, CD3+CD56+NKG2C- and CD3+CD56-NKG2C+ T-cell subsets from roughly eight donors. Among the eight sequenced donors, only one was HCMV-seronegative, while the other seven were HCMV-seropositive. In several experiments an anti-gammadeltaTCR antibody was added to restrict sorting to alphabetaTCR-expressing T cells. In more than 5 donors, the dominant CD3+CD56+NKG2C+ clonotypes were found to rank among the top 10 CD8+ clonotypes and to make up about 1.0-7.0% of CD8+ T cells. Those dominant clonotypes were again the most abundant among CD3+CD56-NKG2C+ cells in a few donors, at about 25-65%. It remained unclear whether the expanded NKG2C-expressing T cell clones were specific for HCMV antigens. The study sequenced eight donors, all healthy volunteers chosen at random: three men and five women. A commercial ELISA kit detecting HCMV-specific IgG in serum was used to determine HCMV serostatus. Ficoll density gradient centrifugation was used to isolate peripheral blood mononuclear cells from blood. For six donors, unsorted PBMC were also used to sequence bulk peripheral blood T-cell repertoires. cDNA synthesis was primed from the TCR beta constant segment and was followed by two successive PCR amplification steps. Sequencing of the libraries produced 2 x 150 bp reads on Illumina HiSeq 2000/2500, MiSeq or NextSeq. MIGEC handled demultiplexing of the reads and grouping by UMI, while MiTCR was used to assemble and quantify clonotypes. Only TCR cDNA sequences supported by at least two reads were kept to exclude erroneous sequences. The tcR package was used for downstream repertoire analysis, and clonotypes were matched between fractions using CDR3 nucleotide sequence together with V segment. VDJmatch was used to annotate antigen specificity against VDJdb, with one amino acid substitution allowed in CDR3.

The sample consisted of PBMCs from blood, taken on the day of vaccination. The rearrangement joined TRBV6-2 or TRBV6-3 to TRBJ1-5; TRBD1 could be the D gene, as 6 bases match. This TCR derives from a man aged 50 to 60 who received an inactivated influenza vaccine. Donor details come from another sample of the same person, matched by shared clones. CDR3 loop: CASSVPGTYNQPQHF. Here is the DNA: TGTGCCAGCAGTGTCCCCGGGACATATAATCAGCCCCAGCATTTT.